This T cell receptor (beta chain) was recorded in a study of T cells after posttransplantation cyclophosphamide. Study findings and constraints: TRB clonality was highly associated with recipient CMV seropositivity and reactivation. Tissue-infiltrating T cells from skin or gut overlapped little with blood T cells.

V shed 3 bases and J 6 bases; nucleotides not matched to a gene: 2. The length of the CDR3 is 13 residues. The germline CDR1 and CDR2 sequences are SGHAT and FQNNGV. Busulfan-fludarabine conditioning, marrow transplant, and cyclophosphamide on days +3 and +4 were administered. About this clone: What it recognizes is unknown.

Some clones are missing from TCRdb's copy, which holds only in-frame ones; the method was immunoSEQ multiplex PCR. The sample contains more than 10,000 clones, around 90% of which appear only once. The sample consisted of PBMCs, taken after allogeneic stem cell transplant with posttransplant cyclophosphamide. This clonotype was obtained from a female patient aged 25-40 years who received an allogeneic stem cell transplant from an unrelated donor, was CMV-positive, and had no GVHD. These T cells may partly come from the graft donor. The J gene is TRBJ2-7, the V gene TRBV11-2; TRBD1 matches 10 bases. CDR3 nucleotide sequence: TGTGCCAGCAGCTTTGGGACAGGGGTCGAGCAGTACTTC. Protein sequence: CASSFGTGVEQYF.